The next 18 T cell receptor beta chains were all read from a single sample in a study of human T cells and chemical hapten exposure. The time point here: patch test 1, 2 weeks after DPC sensitization. Documented treatment: therapeutic diphenylcyclopropenone sensitization with weekly scalp DPC. A single record per CDR3 protein comes from TCRdb applying MiXCR to the RACE reads. The sample includes just over 80,000 distinct CDR3 sequences, around 10% of them seen just once. Sequences were derived from whole blood, sampled in connection with sensitization to the hapten diphenylcyclopropenone (DPC). The receptors shown here come from a woman aged 50 to 60 with alopecia areata. Some clones in this sample may be carry-over from other donors' samples.

V usage is TRBV5-1 and J usage is TRBJ1-1; 11 bases are shared with TRBD1. Trimming cost V 4 bases and J 0 bases; bases outside gene matches: 5. Germline lookup yields CDR1 SGHRS and CDR2 YFSETQ. CDR3 length equals 16 residues. This CDR3 reads CASSPGQGAMNTEAFF. As DNA, the CDR3 is TGCGCCAGCAGCCCAGGACAGGGGGCCATGAACACTGAAGCTTTCTTT.

This clonotype was counted many times. The V and J genes are TRBV7-9 and TRBJ2-1; 10 nucleotides align to TRBD2. Losses at the gene ends were 1 base for V and 7 bases for J; bases not matched to a gene: 7. The CDR3 length is 16 residues. Germline V gene data show CDR1 as SEHNR and CDR2 as FQNEAQ (reference sequence). CDR3 protein: CASSLVILAGENEQFF. In nucleotides, the CDR3 is TGTGCCAGCAGCTTAGTAATCCTAGCGGGGGAAAATGAGCAGTTCTTC.

There are many counts of this clonotype. The rearrangement uses TRBV4-3 and TRBJ2-5; 8 bases map to TRBD1. CDR3 length: 14 amino acids. Looked up from germline, CDR1 is LGHNA and CDR2 is YSLEER. V gave up 1 base and J gave up 5 bases; unmatched junction bases: 3. CDR3 bases: TGCGCCAGCAGCCAAGGGACAGGGTTGGAGACCCAGTACTTC. This codes for CASSQGTGLETQYF.

This clonotype was picked up many times. This chain connects TRBV4-3 to TRBJ2-7, with unresolved D. Germline CDR1 is LGHNA and CDR2 is YSLEER. The CDR3 consists of 15 residues. V was clipped by 0 bases and J by 3 bases, with 12 bases between them. CDR3: CASSQDRQRNYEQYF. The CDR3 DNA follows: TGCGCCAGCAGCCAAGATCGTCAGCGAAACTACGAGCAGTACTTC.

About this clonotype itself: One junction end does not reproduce the germline sequence, and a read error may be involved. The chain uses TRBV6-2 or TRBV6-3 and TRBJ2-3, with 7 bases identical to TRBD2. This CDR3 has 13 amino acids. Germline CDR1 reads MNHEY; CDR2 reads SVGEGT. As DNA, the CDR3 is TGTGCCAACAGTTACAGCCCGGGAGGTACGCAGTATTTT. As protein: CANSYSPGGTQYF.

This clonotype was seen many times. This chain joins TRBV30 and TRBJ2-2; 8 positions agree with TRBD1. CDR3 length: 14 amino acids. The V and J ends lost 2 bases and 6 bases, in that order; junction bases with no gene match: 5. From germline, CDR1 is GTSNPN and CDR2 SVGIG (reference sequence). This chain's CDR3 is CAWSTDREAGELFF. CDR3 DNA sequence: TGTGCCTGGAGTACGGACAGGGAGGCCGGGGAGCTGTTTTTT.

This chain joins TRBV4-1 and TRBJ2-7; 7 bases map to TRBD1. The CDR3 length is 15 residues. CDR1 and CDR2 (germline): MGHRA, YSYEKL. V shed 0 bases, J shed 2 bases, and the junction held 4 bases outside the gene matches. CDR3 nucleotide sequence: TGCGCCAGCAGCCAAGAACGGACAGGAACCTACGAGCAGTACTTC. The encoded protein is CASSQERTGTYEQYF.

This clonotype was observed at least ten times. The chain joins TRBV20-1 to TRBJ2-6, with 8 bases fitting TRBD1. The CDR3 runs 18 residues. Looked up from germline, CDR1 is DFQATT and CDR2 is SNEGSKA (reference sequence). Unmatched junction bases numbered 13, after V lost 3 bases and J lost 3 bases. The CDR3 loop reads CSARADRGRLGGANVLTF. Written as DNA, the CDR3 is TGCAGTGCTAGGGCCGACAGGGGCCGTCTCGGTGGGGCCAACGTCCTGACTTTC.

This clonotype was counted at least ten times. The V and J genes are TRBV18 and TRBJ2-6; TRBD1 might be the D (6 bases). The germline V and J ends were trimmed by 4 bases and 2 bases, with 15 bases remaining between them. CDR1 and CDR2 (germline): KGHSH, LQKENI. The CDR3 has 17 residues. CDR3 sequence (DNA): TGTGCCAGCTCACGGACAGTTCTAGGACCTGGGGCCAACGTCCTGACTTTC. Encoded protein: CASSRTVLGPGANVLTF.

The gene calls are TRBV2 and TRBJ2-7, with 7 positions matching TRBD1. The CDR3 has 17 residues. The germline V gene has CDR1 SNHLY and CDR2 FYNNEI. The J segment lost 2 bases and the V segment lost 5 bases, leaving 15 bases of the junction unmatched. The DNA of the CDR3 is TGTGCCAGCAGTCCTGGACAGGCCATACAACTAACCTACGAGCAGTACTTC. Protein: CASSPGQAIQLTYEQYF.

This clonotype has a handful of counts. This rearrangement joins TRBV20-1 to TRBJ1-6; TRBD1 agrees at 9 bases. CDR1 and CDR2 from the germline V gene are DFQATT and SNEGSKA (reference sequence). The J segment lost 7 bases and the V segment lost 3 bases, leaving 4 bases of the junction unmatched. The CDR3 has 14 amino acids. The CDR3 nucleotides are TGCAGTGCTAGGGCTGGGACAGGGAATTCACCCCTCCACTTT. This translates into CSARAGTGNSPLHF.

The J gene is TRBJ1-5, the V gene TRBV18, with a possible D match to TRBD1 (5 bases). Germline assignment: CDR1 KGHSH and CDR2 LQKENI. Trimming took 5 bases from V and 6 from J, leaving 17 bases between them. The length of the CDR3 is 15 residues. Here the CDR3 reads CASSSTEGSGQPQHF. CDR3 DNA: TGTGCCAGCTCATCTACTGAGGGGTCTGGTCAGCCCCAGCATTTT.

This clonotype is judged medium-sized (0.01 to 0.1%). V and J are TRBV7-6 and TRBJ2-1; tentatively, D is TRBD1 or TRBD2 (5 bases each). Germline loops: CDR1 SGHVS, CDR2 FNYEAQ. The CDR3 spans 13 residues. Trimming took 6 bases from V and 5 from J, leaving 11 bases between them. CDR3 nucleotide sequence: TGTGCCAGCAGACTGGGACGGCACAATGAGCAGTTCTTC. It encodes CASRLGRHNEQFF. The full variable domain, rest sourced from reference TRBV7-6 and TRBJ2-1, is GAGVSQSPRYKVTKRGQDVALRCDPISGHVSLYWYRQALGQGPEFLTYFNYEAQQDKSGLPNDRFSAERPEGSISTLTIQRTEQRDSAMYRCASRLGRHNEQFFGPGTRLTVL.

This clonotype came up a few times. V and J are TRBV28 and TRBJ2-2; no firm D call. Germline CDR1 MDHEN, CDR2 SYDVKM. CDR3 length equals 10 residues. Trimming pared 8 bases from V and 4 bases from J, leaving 2 bases between. This CDR3 reads CASGTGELFF. The CDR3 DNA reads as TGTGCCAGCGGCACCGGGGAGCTGTTTTTT.

This chain uses TRBV18 with TRBJ2-7; 7 bases map to TRBD1. CDR3 length equals 14 residues. Germline V lookup: CDR1 KGHSH, CDR2 LQKENI. After removal of 0 bases from V and 2 bases from J, the junction contained 1 base not matched to a gene. CDR3 region: CASSPPGQPYEQYF. DNA of the CDR3: TGTGCCAGCTCACCACCGGGACAGCCCTACGAGCAGTACTTC.

This clonotype was seen only a few times. This sequence joins TRBV4-1 and TRBJ2-7; TRBD2 aligns across 11 bases. Trimming at V came to 1 base and at J to 2 bases, leaving 22 bases not matched to a gene. The CDR3 spans 22 residues. Looked up from germline, CDR1 is MGHRA and CDR2 is YSYEKL. CDR3 protein: CASSQVAGGALTSGSSTYEQYF. The CDR3 DNA reads as TGCGCCAGCAGCCAAGTCGCCGGGGGCGCTTTAACTAGCGGGAGTAGTACCTACGAGCAGTACTTC.

This clonotype was seen a few times. The chain is built from TRBV19 and TRBJ1-5; D possibly corresponds to TRBD1 (6 bases). The CDR3 sequence is 18 residues long. Germline V gene sequence: CDR1 LNHDA, CDR2 SQIVND (reference sequence). V lost 0 bases and J lost 0, with 15 bases in between. This CDR3 is CASSIDRRGQYSNQPQHF. The CDR3, as DNA: TGTGCCAGTAGTATAGATCGGCGGGGACAATATAGCAATCAGCCCCAGCATTTT.

A few counts support this clonotype. The chain combines TRBV13 with TRBJ1-1; 7 bases fit TRBD1. Germline assignment: CDR1 PRHDT and CDR2 FYEKMQ (reference sequence). V was clipped by 0 bases and J by 2 bases; unmatched bases: 3. This CDR3 comprises 15 residues. CDR3 sequence: CASSLGQGFNTEAFF. DNA of the CDR3: TGTGCCAGCAGCTTAGGACAGGGGTTTAACACTGAAGCTTTCTTT.